A selection of T cell receptor beta chains follows, all from one sample in a study of cytomegalovirus exposure and HLA in healthy donors. The assay was immunoSEQ multiplex PCR, and TCRdb's table has in-frame clones only and misses some. The sample has roughly 93,000 clones; around three quarters are singletons. The sequencing sample was made of PBMCs. These receptors all stem from a man in his forties or fifties in good health and CMV-seronegative. Both conserved end residues are part of each CDR3. Each record gives: J gene, V gene, clone size, D gene, CDR3 DNA, CDR3 protein. The D gene is left open where the match is weak. Part of the rows lack a size; the others show once, few, many or a class for expanded clones.

TRBJ2-5 TRBV30 . TRBD2 TGTGCCTGGACCGTGGCGGGGGGTCGGCAAGAGACCCAGTACTTC CAWTVAGGRQETQYF
TRBJ1-2 TRBV5-1 . . TGCGCCAGCAGCTTGGCCTTAGGAGGAACTAACTATGGCTACACCTTC CASSLALGGTNYGYTF
TRBJ1-2 TRBV18 few . TGTGCCAGCTCACCTCCAGTCATTCCCTATGGCTACACCTTC CASSPPVIPYGYTF
TRBJ1-2 TRBV5-6 once . TGTGCCAGCAGCTTGTCCAGGCTTTATGGCTACACCTTC CASSLSRLYGYTF
TRBJ2-7 TRBV10-3 . . TGTGCCATCAGTGAAGGGTTGGACAGACACTACGAGCAGTACTTC CAISEGLDRHYEQYF
TRBJ2-7 TRBV19 . TRBD1 TGTGCCAGTAGCCACCCGAGGACAGGGAGGACGCTCTACGAGCAGTACTTC CASSHPRTGRTLYEQYF
TRBJ1-6 TRBV5-5 . . TGTGCCAGCAGCTCTGACAGGCCCGCTTCTAATTCACCCCTCCACTTT CASSSDRPASNSPLHF
TRBJ2-7 TRBV5-1 . TRBD2 TGCGCCAGCAGCCACGGACTAGCGGACAGCTCCTACGAGCAGTACTTC CASSHGLADSSYEQYF
TRBJ2-3 TRBV5-6 . TRBD2 TGTGCCAGCAGATTCGGACTAGCGGGGGGTGCTAGCACAGATACGCAGTATTTT CASRFGLAGGASTDTQYF
TRBJ2-3 TRBV10-3 . . TGTGCCATAGCCGACCGGGGAGATACGCAGTATTTT CAIADRGDTQYF
TRBJ2-5 TRBV6-1 . TRBD2 TGTGCCAGCAGTGACCCGCGGGGGATGGGGCGAGAGACCCAGTACTTC CASSDPRGMGRETQYF
TRBJ2-7 TRBV27 . TRBD1 TGTGCCAGCAGTACACCGTCCCCACAGGGGCACGAGCAGTACTTC CASSTPSPQGHEQYF
TRBJ2-5 TRBV7-3 once . TGTGCCAGCAGCGAGATGGCCAGGATGCCTCAAGAGACCCAGTACTTC CASSEMARMPQETQYF
TRBJ1-3 TRBV28 . TRBD1 TGTGCCAGCAGTCCCCTGACAGGGGCCTCTGGAAACACCATATATTTT CASSPLTGASGNTIYF
TRBJ2-2 TRBV11-2 . TRBD1 TGTGCCAGCAGCTCAATGGACAGGGTGCGGAGCACCGGGGAGCTGTTTTTT CASSSMDRVRSTGELFF
TRBJ1-2 TRBV15 . . TGTGCCACCAGCAGAGGCCCAGGGGTCTATGGCTACACCTTC CATSRGPGVYGYTF
TRBJ1-1 TRBV5-5 . . TGTGCCAGCAGCTCCCGGTGGGGAGGTTCACTTGAAGCTTTCTTT CASSSRWGGSLEAFF
TRBJ2-7 TRBV15 once TRBD1 TGTGCCACCAGCAGAGGGAGTGGGACCTGGACAGGGGTCCACGAGCAGTACTTC CATSRGSGTWTGVHEQYF
TRBJ1-2 TRBV7-3 . . TGTGCCAGCAGCATCGGACACGCCTATGGCTACACCTTC CASSIGHAYGYTF
TRBJ2-7 TRBV6-5 . TRBD1 TGTGCCAGCAGTTTGACAGGGGATGCCTACGAGCAGTACTTC CASSLTGDAYEQYF
TRBJ2-3 TRBV6-5 few . TGTGCCAGCAGCTGGGGGCATAGAGATACGCAGTATTTT CASSWGHRDTQYF
TRBJ2-1 TRBV7-2 few TRBD2 TGTGCCAGCAGCTTAGAAGGGACTAGCGGGTACAATGAGCAGTTCTTC CASSLEGTSGYNEQFF
TRBJ2-1 TRBV27 . . TGTGCCAGCACCTCGGGGGACGGGATGTCCAATGAGCAGTTCTTC CASTSGDGMSNEQFF
TRBJ2-1 TRBV19 . TRBD2 TGTGCCAGTAGGGGGACTAGCGGGGCACCCAATGAGCAGTTCTTC CASRGTSGAPNEQFF
TRBJ2-2 TRBV6-5 once . TGTGCCAGCAGTTATTTCCAGGGGACCACCGGGGAGCTGTTTTTT CASSYFQGTTGELFF
TRBJ1-2 TRBV7-6 few TRBD1 TGTGCCAGCAGCTTAGAGACAGGGGGCCCCCTATTTGGCTACACCTTC CASSLETGGPLFGYTF
TRBJ1-2 TRBV7-9 few TRBD1 TGTGCCAGCAGCGGAGGGGGGACAGCTCATGGCTACACCTTC CASSGGGTAHGYTF
TRBJ2-5 TRBV5-1 . . TGCGCCAGCAGCTTGGGATTAGCGGTCCAAGAGACCCAGTACTTC CASSLGLAVQETQYF
TRBJ2-7 TRBV28 . . TGTGCCAGCAGTCTAATTCACGAGCAGTACTTC CASSLIHEQYF
TRBJ2-7 TRBV18 . TRBD1 TGTGCCAGCTCACTCACATCCGGGACAGGGAACTACGAGCAGTACTTC CASSLTSGTGNYEQYF
TRBJ2-3 TRBV7-3 . . TGTGCCAGCAGCCGTTCGACTAGGCTGTACACAGATACGCAGTATTTT CASSRSTRLYTDTQYF
TRBJ1-6 TRBV28 . . TGTGCCAGCACTACACAGGGAGGGTCCTATAATTCACCCCTCCACTTT CASTTQGGSYNSPLHF
TRBJ1-1 TRBV6-5 . . TGTGCCAGCAGTTACCCCACTCGGAGGGTGTACACTGAAGCTTTCTTT CASSYPTRRVYTEAFF